This T cell receptor beta chain was sequenced in a study of cytomegalovirus exposure and HLA in healthy donors. Trimming removed 0 bases at V and 1 base at J, with 10 bases between. Per the germline V gene, CDR1 is SGDLS and CDR2 is YYNGEE. This CDR3 has 15 amino acids. PCR involved 60 Vbeta and 13 Jbeta primers. Some clones are missing from TCRdb's copy, which holds only in-frame ones; the method was immunoSEQ multiplex PCR. The profile covers approximately 100,000 clones, with 71% appearing a single time and 2.8% taken by the ten largest. Study-wide points: HLA restriction was apparent for most CMV-associated TCR beta chains in a later analysis.

This clone was detected only a few times. What it recognizes is unknown. Though nominally healthy at sampling, donors likely had unrecorded immune exposures. This rearrangement joins TRBV9 to TRBJ1-1; D not certain. The sequenced material came from PBMCs. This receptor was obtained from a female donor in good health and CMV-seronegative. In DNA form, the CDR3 reads TGTGCCAGCAGCGTAGCTGCGGCGGGGAACACTGAAGCTTTCTTT. Its translation is CASSVAAAGNTEAFF.